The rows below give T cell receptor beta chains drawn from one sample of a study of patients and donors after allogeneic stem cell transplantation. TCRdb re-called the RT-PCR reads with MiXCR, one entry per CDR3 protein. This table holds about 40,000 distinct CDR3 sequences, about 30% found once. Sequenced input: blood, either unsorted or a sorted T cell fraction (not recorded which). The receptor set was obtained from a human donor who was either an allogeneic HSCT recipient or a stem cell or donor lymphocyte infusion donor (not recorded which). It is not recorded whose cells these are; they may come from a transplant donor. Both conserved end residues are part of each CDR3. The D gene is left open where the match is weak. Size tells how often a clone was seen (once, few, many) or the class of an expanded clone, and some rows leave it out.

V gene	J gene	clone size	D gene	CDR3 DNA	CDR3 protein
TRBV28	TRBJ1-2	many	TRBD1	TGTGCCAGCAGTCGGGACAGGGGGCGCAAAGCCTATGGCTACACCTTC	CASSRDRGRKAYGYTF
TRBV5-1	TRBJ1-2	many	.	TGCGCCAGCAGCCAGACAGAATACTATGGCTACACCTTC	CASSQTEYYGYTF
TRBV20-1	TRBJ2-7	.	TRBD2	TGCAGTGCTTCACTAGCGGGAGGGTACGAGCAGTACTTC	CSASLAGGYEQYF
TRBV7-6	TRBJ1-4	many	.	TGTGCCAGCACGAGAGGCGAAAAACTGTTTTTT	CASTRGEKLFF
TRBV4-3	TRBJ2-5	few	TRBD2	TGCGCCAGCAGCCAAGTGGTACTAGCGGGAGCTCCAGGGACCCAGTACTTC	CASSQVVLAGAPGTQYF
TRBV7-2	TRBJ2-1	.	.	TGTGCCAGCAACTGGGACGATGAGCAGTTCTTC	CASNWDDEQFF
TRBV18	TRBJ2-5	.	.	TGTGCCAGCTCACCACGAGTTCAAGAGACCCAGTACTTC	CASSPRVQETQYF
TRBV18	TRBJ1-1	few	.	TGTGCCAGCTCACCATGGGCCGACACTGAAGCTTTCTTT	CASSPWADTEAFF
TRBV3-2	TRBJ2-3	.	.	TGCGACACAGATACGCAGTATTTT	CDTDTQYF
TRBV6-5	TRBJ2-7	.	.	TGTGCCAGCAGCCCCAAGGGAGTAGGGACCTACGAGCAGTACTTC	CASSPKGVGTYEQYF
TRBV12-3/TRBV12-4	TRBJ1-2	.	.	TGTGCCAGCAGTCCTTCGGGGAAAGCTGGCTACACCTTC	CASSPSGKAGYTF
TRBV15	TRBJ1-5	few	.	TGTGCCACCAGCAGTACCCTTCTCTATAGCAATCAGCCCCAGCATTTT	CATSSTLLYSNQPQHF
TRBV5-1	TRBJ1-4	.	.	TGCGCCAGCTTGATGACGGGAGGGAATGAAAAACTGTTTTTT	CASLMTGGNEKLFF
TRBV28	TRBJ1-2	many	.	TGTGCCAGCAGTTTGGTGGATGGCTACACCTTC	CASSLVDGYTF
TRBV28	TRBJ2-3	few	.	TGTGCCAGCCAAAGGGGGGGTCAGTCGGATACGCAGTATTTT	CASQRGGQSDTQYF
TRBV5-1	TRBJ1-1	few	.	TGCGCCAGCAGCTGGAAAAGGATGGGGGACACTGAAGCTTTCTTT	CASSWKRMGDTEAFF
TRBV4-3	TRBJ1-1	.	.	TGCGCCAGCAGCCAAGATCGCAGGTCTCAGGGAGCTTTCTTT	CASSQDRRSQGAFF
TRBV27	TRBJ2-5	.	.	TGTGCCAGCAGTTTATCGGCCTACCAAGAGACCCAGTACTTC	CASSLSAYQETQYF
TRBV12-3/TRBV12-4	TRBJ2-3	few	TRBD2	TGTGCCAGCAGTTCCGGGACTAGCGGTCGCACAGATACGCAGTATTTT	CASSSGTSGRTDTQYF
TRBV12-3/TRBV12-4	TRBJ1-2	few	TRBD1	TGTGCCAGCAGTCGCCCGGCAGGGGGCTTTGGCTACACCTTC	CASSRPAGGFGYTF
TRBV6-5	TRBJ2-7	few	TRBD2	TGTGCCAGCAGTGCCCAGGGGACTAGCGGGAAAAGGTACGAGCAGTACTTC	CASSAQGTSGKRYEQYF
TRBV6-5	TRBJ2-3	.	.	TGTGCCAGCAGTTATCTAGTAGCAACAGATACGCAGTATTTT	CASSYLVATDTQYF
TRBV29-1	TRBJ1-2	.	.	TGCAGCGTTGAAGATAACAGGACCGTTAACTATGGCTACACCTTC	CSVEDNRTVNYGYTF
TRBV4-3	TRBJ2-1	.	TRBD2	TGCGCCAGCAGTCGACTAGCGGGGGTATACAATGAGCAGTTCTTC	CASSRLAGVYNEQFF